The 3 T cell receptor beta chains below were found in one sample sequenced in a study of post-analysis software for immune sequencing data. Study-level points and caveats: Controls had lower frequencies than patients of 4 or 5 TRBV segments, which included TRBV5-6, TRBV5-1 and TRBV20-1.

Their antigen targets remain unknown. TCR beta libraries were prepared from cDNA with unique molecular identifiers. TCRdb re-called the PCR reads with MiXCR, one entry per CDR3 protein. The sample holds 750,000 to 950,000 distinct CDR3 sequences; about 45% are singletons and the top ten take roughly 5.2%. The material sequenced was blood. The source of these receptors is a girl aged 10 to 17 with multiple sclerosis.

CDR3 coding DNA: TGTGCCAGCTCTCGGACAGGGTTTCTCCGGTATGGCTACACCTTC. The encoded protein is CASSRTGFLRYGYTF. This rearrangement joins TRBV18 to TRBJ1-2; 8 nucleotides agree with TRBD1. V was pared by 6 bases and J by 5 bases, with 11 bases of the junction left unmatched. From germline, CDR1 is KGHSH and CDR2 LQKENI. This CDR3 region has 15 residues.

CDR3: CASSLVSLARNPPRESGYSDEQYF. The CDR3, as DNA: TGTGCCAGCAGCTTAGTTAGTCTAGCGAGAAATCCCCCCAGAGAGAGTGGGTACAGCGACGAGCAGTACTTC. The chain is built from TRBV11-2 and TRBJ2-7; possible D gene TRBD2, 6 bases. The V gene lost 1 base and the J gene lost 5 bases, with 42 bases spanning the gap. The length of the CDR3 is 24 residues. Germline V gives CDR1 SGHAT, CDR2 FQNNGV.

The V call is TRBV14, the J call TRBJ2-1; TRBD2 aligns across 7 bases. The V gene end was trimmed by 1 base and the J gene end by 12 bases; junction bases not matched to a gene: 3. This CDR3 region has 12 residues. From germline, CDR1 is SGHDN and CDR2 FVKESK. The CDR3 loop reads CASSQGTSLQFF. Written as DNA, the CDR3 is TGTGCCAGCAGCCAAGGGACTAGTTTGCAGTTCTTC.